This is a list of T cell receptor beta chains from one sample in a study of cytomegalovirus exposure and HLA in healthy donors. TCRdb's table, derived via immunoSEQ multiplex PCR, lists solely in-frame clones and lacks some. The sample carries 100,000 or so clones, around 80% recorded once. The sample was PBMCs. All receptors come from a man in his forties in good health and CMV-seropositive. CDR3s include the opening cysteine and the closing phenylalanine or tryptophan. Each record gives: J gene, D gene, clone size, V gene, CDR3 DNA, CDR3 protein. D genes are given only for firm matches. Clone size is shown for a subset of rows, as once, few, many or a class of expanded clone.

>TRBJ2-7|TRBD2|.|TRBV18
TGTGCCAGCTCACCAGGGGTAAAACTAGCGGGACTCTACGAGCAGTACTTC
CASSPGVKLAGLYEQYF
>TRBJ1-2|TRBD1|.|TRBV15
TGTACCACCAGCAGAGCCGGGACAGGGGTTGGCTACACCTTC
CTTSRAGTGVGYTF
>TRBJ1-6|TRBD1|.|TRBV7-9
TGTGCCAGCAGCCCCTGGGACAGGGACAATTCACCCCTCCACTTT
CASSPWDRDNSPLHF
>TRBJ1-2|TRBD1|few|TRBV6-5
TGTGCCAGCAGTTACGGGACAGGGAACTATGGCTACACCTTC
CASSYGTGNYGYTF
>TRBJ1-1|TRBD1|.|TRBV29-1
TGCAGCGTGGGACAGGGGGGAACTGAAGCTTTCTTT
CSVGQGGTEAFF
>TRBJ2-1|TRBD1|.|TRBV5-6
TGTGCCAGCAGCTTGGTGGGACAGGGATACAATGAGCAGTTCTTC
CASSLVGQGYNEQFF
>TRBJ2-7|TRBD1|.|TRBV18
TGTGCCAGCTCACCAGGGACAGGGAGGCCCTACGAGCAGTACTTC
CASSPGTGRPYEQYF
>TRBJ1-1|.|.|TRBV7-6
TGTGCCAGCAGCTTAGGATGGAGAAACACTGAAGCTTTCTTT
CASSLGWRNTEAFF
>TRBJ1-5|TRBD1|.|TRBV4-1
TGCGCCAGCAGCCGACAGGGAAGGGGCAATCAGCCCCAGCATTTT
CASSRQGRGNQPQHF
>TRBJ2-5|TRBD1|.|TRBV28
TGTGCCAGCAGTTTAGGGGACAGGGGAGGGTGGAAGACCCAGTACTTC
CASSLGDRGGWKTQYF
>TRBJ2-3|TRBD1|.|TRBV27
TGTGCCAGCAGTCCAGATACAGGGGGGAACGGGCCAGATACGCAGTATTTT
CASSPDTGGNGPDTQYF
>TRBJ1-2|.|.|TRBV27
TGTGCCAGCAGTTCGCACACAGGGTTAGATGGCTACACCTTC
CASSSHTGLDGYTF
>TRBJ1-4|.|.|TRBV27
TGTGCCAGCAGCCCCAGTGGTCGAGGTGAAAAACTGTTTTTT
CASSPSGRGEKLFF
>TRBJ1-2|.|.|TRBV7-2
TGTGCCAGCAGCTTGGACAAGATGAATGGCTACACCTTC
CASSLDKMNGYTF
>TRBJ1-5|.|once|TRBV12-5
TGTGCTAGTGGTTTGGTAGCCTTTGGGGGGAGGGGATTCAATCAGCCCCAGCATTTT
CASGLVAFGGRGFNQPQHF
>TRBJ1-2|.|.|TRBV27
TGTGCCAGCAGGACCCTTGGACGGGATTTCGGTGGCTACACCTTC
CASRTLGRDFGGYTF